This T cell receptor (beta chain) was captured by sequencing in a study of cytomegalovirus exposure and HLA in healthy donors. Germline V gene lookup returns CDR1 SGHRS and CDR2 YFSETQ. Trimming cost V 0 bases and J 3 bases, with 12 bases left between them. This CDR3 comprises 15 residues. Using immunoSEQ multiplex PCR, the repertoire was profiled, and TCRdb retains in-frame clones only, with some absent. Altogether roughly 150,000 clones are present, roughly nine tenths being singletons, with the ten largest covering around 6%. Among the 110 or so subjects of the validation cohort, separate from the approximately 660-subject first cohort, were the donors. Study-level points and caveats: Usually a TCR sequence was rare, but some public TCRs were found in many donors.

About this clone itself: Its antigen is unidentified.

The sequencing input was PBMCs. This TCR derives from a woman aged 30 to 39 in good health and CMV-seronegative. The chain combines TRBV5-1 with TRBJ1-1, with D uncertain. The CDR3 DNA sequence: TGCGCCAGCAGCTTGGTGTGGGGTCGCGACACTGAAGCTTTCTTT. This translates into CASSLVWGRDTEAFF. Complete variable domain (other parts from reference TRBV5-1 and TRBJ1-1): KAGVTQTPRYLIKTRGQQVTLSCSPISGHRSVSWYQQTPGQGLQFLFEYFSETQRNKGNFPGRFSGRQFSNSRSEMNVSTLELGDSALYLCASSLVWGRDTEAFFGQGTRLTVV.